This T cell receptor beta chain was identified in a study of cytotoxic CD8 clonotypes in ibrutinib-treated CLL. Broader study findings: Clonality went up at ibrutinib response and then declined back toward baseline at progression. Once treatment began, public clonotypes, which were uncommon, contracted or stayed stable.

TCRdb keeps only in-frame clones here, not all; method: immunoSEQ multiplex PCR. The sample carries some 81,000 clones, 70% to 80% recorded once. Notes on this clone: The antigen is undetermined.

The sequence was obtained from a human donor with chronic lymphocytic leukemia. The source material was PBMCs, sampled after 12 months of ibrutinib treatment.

CDR3 region: CASSVAGQHSYNEQFF. The DNA of the CDR3 is TGTGCCAGCAGCGTAGCTGGGCAGCACTCCTACAATGAGCAGTTCTTC. V and J are TRBV9 and TRBJ2-1, with unresolved D. CDR1 and CDR2 (germline): SGDLS, YYNGEE. CDR3 length: 16 amino acids. V was pared by 0 bases and J by 0 bases, with 10 bases between.